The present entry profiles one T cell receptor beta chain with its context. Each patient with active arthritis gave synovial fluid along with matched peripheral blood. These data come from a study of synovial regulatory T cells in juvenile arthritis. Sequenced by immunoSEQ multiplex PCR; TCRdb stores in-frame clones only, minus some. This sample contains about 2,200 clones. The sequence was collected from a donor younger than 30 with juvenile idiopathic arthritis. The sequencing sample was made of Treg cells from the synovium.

CDR3 in amino acids: CASSIAGTYSNRPQHF. J is TRBJ1-5 and V is TRBV19; TCRdb indicates TRBD1, and absent DNA this call remains unverified. CDR3 length: 16 residues. No DNA accompanies this entry. Germline assignment: CDR1 LNHDA and CDR2 SQIVND (reference sequence).